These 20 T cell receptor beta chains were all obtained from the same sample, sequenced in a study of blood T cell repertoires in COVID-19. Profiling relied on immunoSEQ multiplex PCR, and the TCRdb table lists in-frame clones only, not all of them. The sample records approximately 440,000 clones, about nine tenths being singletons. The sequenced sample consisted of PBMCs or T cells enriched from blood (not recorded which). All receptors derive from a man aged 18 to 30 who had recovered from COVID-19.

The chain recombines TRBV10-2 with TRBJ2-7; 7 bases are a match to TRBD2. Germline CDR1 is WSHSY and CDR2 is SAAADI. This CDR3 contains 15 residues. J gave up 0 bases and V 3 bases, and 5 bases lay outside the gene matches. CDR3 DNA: TGCGCCAGCAGTGACCCGGGACTACTCTCCTACGAGCAGTACTTC. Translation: CASSDPGLLSYEQYF.

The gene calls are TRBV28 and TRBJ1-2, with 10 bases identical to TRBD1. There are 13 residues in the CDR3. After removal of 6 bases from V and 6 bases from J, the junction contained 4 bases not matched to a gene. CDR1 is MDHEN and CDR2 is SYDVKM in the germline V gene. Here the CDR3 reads CASRETGGDGYTF. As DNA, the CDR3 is TGTGCCAGCAGAGAGACAGGGGGCGATGGCTACACCTTC.

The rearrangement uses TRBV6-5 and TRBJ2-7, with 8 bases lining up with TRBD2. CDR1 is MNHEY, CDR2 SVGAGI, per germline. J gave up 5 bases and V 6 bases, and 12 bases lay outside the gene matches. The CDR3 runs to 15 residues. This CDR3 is CASSRRPGLVDEQYF. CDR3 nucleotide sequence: TGTGCCAGCAGCCGACGTCCGGGACTAGTCGACGAGCAGTACTTC.

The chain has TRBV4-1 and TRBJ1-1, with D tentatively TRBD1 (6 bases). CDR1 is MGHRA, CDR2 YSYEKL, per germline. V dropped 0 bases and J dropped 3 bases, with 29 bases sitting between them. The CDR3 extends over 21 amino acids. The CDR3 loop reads CASSQDSTLALYRAEDTEAFF. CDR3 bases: TGCGCCAGCAGCCAAGACTCTACCCTAGCACTCTACAGGGCGGAGGACACTGAAGCTTTCTTT.

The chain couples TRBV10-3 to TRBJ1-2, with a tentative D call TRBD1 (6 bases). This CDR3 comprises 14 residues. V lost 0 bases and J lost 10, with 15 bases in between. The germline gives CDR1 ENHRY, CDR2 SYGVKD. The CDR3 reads CAISESRQAPDYTF. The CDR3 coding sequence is TGTGCCATCAGTGAGTCTCGACAGGCCCCTGACTACACCTTC.

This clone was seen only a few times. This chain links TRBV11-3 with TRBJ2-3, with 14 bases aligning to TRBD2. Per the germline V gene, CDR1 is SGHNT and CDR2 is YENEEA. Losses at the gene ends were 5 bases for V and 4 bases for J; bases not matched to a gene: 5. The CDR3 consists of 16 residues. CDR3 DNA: TGTGCCAGCAGCACGACTAGCGGGGGGGCCGCAGATACGCAGTATTTT. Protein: CASSTTSGGAADTQYF.

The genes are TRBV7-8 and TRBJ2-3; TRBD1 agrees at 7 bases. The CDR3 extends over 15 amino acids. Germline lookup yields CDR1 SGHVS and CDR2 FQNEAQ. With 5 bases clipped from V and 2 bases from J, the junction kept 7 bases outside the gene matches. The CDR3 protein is CASSTWDRFTDTQYF. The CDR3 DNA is TGTGCCAGCAGCACCTGGGACAGATTCACAGATACGCAGTATTTT.

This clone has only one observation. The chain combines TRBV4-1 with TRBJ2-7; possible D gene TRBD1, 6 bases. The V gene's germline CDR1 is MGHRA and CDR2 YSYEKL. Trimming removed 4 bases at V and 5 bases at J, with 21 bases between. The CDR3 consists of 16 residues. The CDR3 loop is CASSPRQALLGDEQYF. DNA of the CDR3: TGCGCCAGCAGCCCGCGACAGGCCCTTCTTGGGGACGAGCAGTACTTC.

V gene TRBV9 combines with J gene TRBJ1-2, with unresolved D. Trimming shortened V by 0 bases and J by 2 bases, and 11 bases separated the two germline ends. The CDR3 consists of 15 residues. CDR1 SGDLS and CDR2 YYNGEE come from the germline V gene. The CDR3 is CASSVAWAANYGYTF. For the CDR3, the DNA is TGTGCCAGCAGCGTAGCTTGGGCAGCCAACTATGGCTACACCTTC.

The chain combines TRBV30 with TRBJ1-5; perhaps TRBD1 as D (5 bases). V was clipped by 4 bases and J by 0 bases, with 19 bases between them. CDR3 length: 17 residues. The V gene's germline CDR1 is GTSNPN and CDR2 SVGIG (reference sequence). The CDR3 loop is CAWKKKGVLNSNQPQHF. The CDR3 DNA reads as TGTGCCTGGAAGAAAAAAGGGGTATTGAATAGCAATCAGCCCCAGCATTTT.

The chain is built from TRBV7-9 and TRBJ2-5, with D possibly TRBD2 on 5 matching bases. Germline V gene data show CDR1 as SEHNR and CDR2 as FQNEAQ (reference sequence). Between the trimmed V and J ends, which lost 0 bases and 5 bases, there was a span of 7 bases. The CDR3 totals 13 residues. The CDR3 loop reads CASSLASVETQYF. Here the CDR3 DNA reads TGTGCCAGCAGCTTAGCTAGCGTCGAGACCCAGTACTTC. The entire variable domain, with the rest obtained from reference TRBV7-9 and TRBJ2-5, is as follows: DTGVSQNPRHKITKRGQNVTFRCDPISEHNRLYWYRQTLGQGPEFLTYFQNEAQLEKSRLLSDRFSAERPKGSFSTLEIQRTEQGDSAMYLCASSLASVETQYFGPGTRLLVL.

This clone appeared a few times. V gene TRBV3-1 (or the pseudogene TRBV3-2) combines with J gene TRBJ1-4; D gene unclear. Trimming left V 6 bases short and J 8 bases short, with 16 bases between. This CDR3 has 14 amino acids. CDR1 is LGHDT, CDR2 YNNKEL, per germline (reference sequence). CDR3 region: CASSVTVSGEKLFF. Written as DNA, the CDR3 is TGTGCCAGCAGTGTTACAGTGTCCGGCGAAAAACTGTTTTTT.

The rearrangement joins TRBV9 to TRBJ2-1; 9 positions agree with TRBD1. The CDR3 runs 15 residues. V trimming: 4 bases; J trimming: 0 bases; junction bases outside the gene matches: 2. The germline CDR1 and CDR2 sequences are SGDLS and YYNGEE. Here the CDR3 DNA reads TGTGCCAGCAGCCCGGGACAGGGCTCCTACAATGAGCAGTTCTTC. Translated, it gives CASSPGQGSYNEQFF.

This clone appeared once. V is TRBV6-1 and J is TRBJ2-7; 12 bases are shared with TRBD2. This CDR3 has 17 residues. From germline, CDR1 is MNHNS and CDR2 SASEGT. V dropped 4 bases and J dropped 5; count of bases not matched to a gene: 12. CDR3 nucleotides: TGTGCCAGCAGTGTAAGGTCTAGCGGGAGGGCCACCCACGAGCAGTACTTC. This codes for CASSVRSSGRATHEQYF.

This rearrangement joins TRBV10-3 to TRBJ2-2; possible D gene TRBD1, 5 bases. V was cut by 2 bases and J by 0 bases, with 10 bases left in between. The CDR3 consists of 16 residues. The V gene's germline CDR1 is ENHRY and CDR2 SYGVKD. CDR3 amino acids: CAISEMDTANTGELFF. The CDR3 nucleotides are TGTGCCATCAGTGAGATGGACACCGCGAACACCGGGGAGCTGTTTTTT.

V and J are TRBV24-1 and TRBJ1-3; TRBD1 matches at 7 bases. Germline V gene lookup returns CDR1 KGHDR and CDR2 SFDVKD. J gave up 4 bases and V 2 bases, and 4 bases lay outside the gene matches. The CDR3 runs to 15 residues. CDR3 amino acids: CATSDSTGFGNTIYF. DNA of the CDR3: TGTGCCACCAGTGATTCGACAGGGTTCGGAAACACCATATATTTT.

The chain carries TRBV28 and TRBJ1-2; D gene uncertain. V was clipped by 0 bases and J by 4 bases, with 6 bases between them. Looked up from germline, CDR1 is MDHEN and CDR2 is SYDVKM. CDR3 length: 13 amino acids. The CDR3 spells CASSLWQFYGYTF. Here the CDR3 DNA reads TGTGCCAGCAGTTTATGGCAGTTCTATGGCTACACCTTC.

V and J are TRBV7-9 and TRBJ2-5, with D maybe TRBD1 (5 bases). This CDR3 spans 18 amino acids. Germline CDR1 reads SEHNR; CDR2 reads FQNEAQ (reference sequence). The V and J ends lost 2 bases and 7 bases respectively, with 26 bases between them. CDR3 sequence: CASSLMGQGTPLRGTQYF. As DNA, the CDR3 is TGTGCCAGCAGCTTAATGGGGCAGGGCACACCACTAAGAGGGACCCAGTACTTC. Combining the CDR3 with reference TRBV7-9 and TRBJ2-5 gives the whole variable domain DTGVSQNPRHKITKRGQNVTFRCDPISEHNRLYWYRQTLGQGPEFLTYFQNEAQLEKSRLLSDRFSAERPKGSFSTLEIQRTEQGDSAMYLCASSLMGQGTPLRGTQYFGPGTRLLVL.

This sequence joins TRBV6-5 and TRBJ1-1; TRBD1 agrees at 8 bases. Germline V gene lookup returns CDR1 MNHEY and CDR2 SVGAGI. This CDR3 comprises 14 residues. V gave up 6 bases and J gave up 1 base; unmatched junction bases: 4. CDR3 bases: TGTGCCAGCAGCAACGGACAGGGGAACACTGAAGCTTTCTTT. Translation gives CASSNGQGNTEAFF.

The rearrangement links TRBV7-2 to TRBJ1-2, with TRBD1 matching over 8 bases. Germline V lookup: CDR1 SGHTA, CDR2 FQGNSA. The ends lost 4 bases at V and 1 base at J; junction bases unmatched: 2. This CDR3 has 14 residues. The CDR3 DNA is TGTGCCAGCAGCTGGGACAGGAATAACTATGGCTACACCTTC. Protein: CASSWDRNNYGYTF. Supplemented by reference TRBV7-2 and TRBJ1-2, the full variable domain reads GAGVSQSPSNKVTEKGKDVELRCDPISGHTALYWYRQSLGQGLEFLIYFQGNSAPDKSGLPSDRFSAERTGGSVSTLTIQRTQQEDSAVYLCASSWDRNNYGYTFGSGTRLTVV.